This T cell receptor (beta chain) was retrieved from a study of tumor T cells in aggressive B-cell lymphoma. Sequenced by immunoSEQ multiplex PCR; TCRdb stores in-frame clones only, minus some. The sample records about 1,900 clones, about 80% being singletons. Germline assignment: CDR1 MNHNS and CDR2 SASEGT. The V end was cut by 6 bases, the J end by 0 bases, with 11 bases between. This CDR3 comprises 14 residues. The V and J genes are TRBV6-1 and TRBJ1-2; D unresolved. What was sequenced was tumor tissue. This clonotype was obtained from an adult with diffuse large B cell lymphoma. CDR3 residues: CASSRTGTNYGYTF. CDR3 in DNA: TGTGCCAGCAGCCGGACGGGAACTAACTATGGCTACACCTTC.